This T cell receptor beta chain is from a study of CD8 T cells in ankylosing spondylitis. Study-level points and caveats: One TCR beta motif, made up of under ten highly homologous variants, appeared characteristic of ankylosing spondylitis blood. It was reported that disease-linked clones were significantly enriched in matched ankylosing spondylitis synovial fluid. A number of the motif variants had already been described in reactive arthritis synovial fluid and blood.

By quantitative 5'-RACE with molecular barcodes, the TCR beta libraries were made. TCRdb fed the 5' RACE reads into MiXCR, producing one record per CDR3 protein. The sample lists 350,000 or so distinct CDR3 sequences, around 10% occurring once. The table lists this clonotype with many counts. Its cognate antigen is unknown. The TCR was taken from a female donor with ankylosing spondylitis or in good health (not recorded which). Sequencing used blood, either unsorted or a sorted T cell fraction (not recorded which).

The CDR3 loop is CASSQTGITEAFF. The CDR3 bases are TGTGCCAGCAGCCAGACAGGGATCACTGAAGCTTTCTTT. This chain joins TRBV12-3 or TRBV12-4 and TRBJ1-1; 7 bases align to TRBD1. The CDR3 runs to 13 residues. V dropped 6 bases and J dropped 4; count of bases not matched to a gene: 5.